This T cell receptor beta chain was obtained from a study of regulatory dendritic cells for organ transplantation. Study-level points and caveats: Memory CD8+ clonal expansion seemed more limited with regulatory than mature dendritic cells. Naive T cells showed high diversity, memory cells less, memory CD8+ least. Considerable individual heterogeneity was seen in alloreactive memory CD8+ T cells.

The CDR3 has 16 residues. In germline, CDR1 is SQVTM, CDR2 ANQGSEA. The V and J ends lost 2 bases and 2 bases, in that order; junction bases with no gene match: 8. CD4+ or CD8+ T cells were sorted as naive CD45RA+ or memory CD45RO+. In regard to this clone: Its cognate antigen is unknown.

Libraries were prepared by immunoSEQ multiplex PCR; TCRdb keeps only in-frame clonotypes and omits some of them. The table shows some 40,000 clones, with 80% to 95% occurring only once. The sample consisted of naive CD8+ T cells from blood. The sample's subset: CD45RA+ naive T cells. This clonotype was obtained from a human donor in good health. The chain carries TRBV29-1 and TRBJ1-2, with 10 bases aligning to TRBD1. The DNA for the CDR3 is TGCAGCGTTGAACGACAGGGGGCGGGAAGAAACTATGGCTACACCTTC. Translated: CSVERQGAGRNYGYTF.